Shown below are 28 T cell receptor beta chains from a single sample sequenced in a study of T cells after yellow fever vaccination. In TCRdb, the 5' RACE reads were re-called with MiXCR into one record per CDR3 protein. In the table there are more than 250,000 distinct CDR3 sequences, roughly 7% of which are singletons. Sequences were derived from PBMCs, sampled about 49 days after the first yellow fever vaccination. Source of these receptors: a man between 18 and 35 years old who received the YFV17D yellow fever vaccine.

This rearrangement joins TRBV7-6 to TRBJ2-7; TRBD2 might be the D (6 bases). The CDR3 spans 13 residues. Germline CDR1 SGHVS, CDR2 FNYEAQ. Between the trimmed V and J ends, which lost 5 bases and 5 bases, there was a span of 13 bases. CDR3 sequence (DNA): TGTGCCAGCAGCCGAGGCGGGGATAACGAGCAGTACTTC. Its protein is CASSRGGDNEQYF.

The chain has TRBV7-9 and TRBJ2-7; D remains ambiguous. Germline loops: CDR1 SEHNR, CDR2 FQNEAQ (reference sequence). The V end was cut by 4 bases, the J end by 4 bases, with 14 bases between. The CDR3 is 14 residues long. In DNA, the CDR3 is TGTGCCAGCAGCTCCTCCACCGCTATGTACGAGCAGTACGTC. It translates to CASSSSTAMYEQYV.

The chain joins TRBV4-1 to TRBJ1-4; TRBD1 might be the D (6 bases). Germline values: CDR1 MGHRA, CDR2 YSYEKL. V lost 4 bases and J 10 bases, leaving 16 bases between the germline ends. This CDR3 has 14 amino acids. The CDR3: CASSPRQVGAKLFF. The CDR3 region has the DNA TGCGCCAGCAGCCCGCGACAGGTGGGGGCAAAACTGTTTTTT.

This chain connects TRBV21-1 to TRBJ2-1; the D call TRBD2 from the table was never checked on the DNA. TRBV21-1 is listed as a pseudogene. The CDR3 loop spans 16 amino acids. As DNA, the CDR3 is TGTGCCAGCATCCGCCGGGTGGCGGGGGGCTACAATGAGCAGTTCTTC. Its translation: CASIRRVAGGYNEQFF.

This clonotype was counted at least ten times. V gene TRBV5-1 combines with J gene TRBJ2-3, with 8 bases matching TRBD2. Germline V gives CDR1 SGHRS, CDR2 YFSETQ. The junction had 3 bases not matched to a gene; V was cut back by 3 bases and J by 3 bases. This CDR3 region has 14 residues. This chain's CDR3 is CASSSGLVTDTQYF. For the CDR3, the DNA is TGCGCCAGCAGCTCGGGACTAGTTACAGATACGCAGTATTTT.

The V call is TRBV27, the J call TRBJ1-2; D perhaps matches TRBD1 (6 bases). V lost 5 bases and J lost 6, with 19 bases in between. Germline V gene lookup returns CDR1 MNHEY and CDR2 SMNVEV (reference sequence). This CDR3 region has 15 residues. CDR3 loop: CASSPYRVSSDGYTF. Here the CDR3 DNA reads TGTGCCAGCAGTCCCTACAGGGTGTCTTCGGATGGCTACACCTTC.

This clonotype was counted ten times or more. V is TRBV4-3 and J is TRBJ2-1; D ambiguous. There are 15 residues in the CDR3. V was clipped by 0 bases and J by 8 bases, with 14 bases between them. Germline V gene lookup returns CDR1 LGHNA and CDR2 YSLEER. CDR3 in amino acids: CASSQERYRSDEQFF. CDR3 in DNA: TGCGCCAGCAGCCAAGAGCGGTATCGGTCGGATGAGCAGTTCTTC.

Ten or more counts support this clonotype. This chain joins TRBV5-1 and TRBJ2-7; D is uncertain. The V end lost 0 bases, the J end lost 0 bases, and 10 bases lay between the germline ends. CDR1 is SGHRS and CDR2 is YFSETQ in the germline V gene. CDR3 length: 15 amino acids. CDR3 protein: CASSLAFWSSYEQYF. CDR3 sequence (DNA): TGCGCCAGCAGCTTGGCATTTTGGAGCTCCTACGAGCAGTACTTC. Based on the CDR3 plus reference TRBV5-1 and TRBJ2-7, the full variable domain is KAGVTQTPRYLIKTRGQQVTLSCSPISGHRSVSWYQQTPGQGLQFLFEYFSETQRNKGNFPGRFSGRQFSNSRSEMNVSTLELGDSALYLCASSLAFWSSYEQYFGPGTRLTVT.

The chain joins TRBV4-1 to TRBJ2-1; 7 bases are shared with TRBD2. Trimming at V came to 1 base and at J to 4 bases, leaving 4 bases not matched to a gene. Germline CDR1 is MGHRA and CDR2 is YSYEKL. The CDR3 runs to 15 residues. The CDR3 coding sequence is TGCGCCAGCAGCCAAGCTAGCGGTCCTTACAATGAGCAGTTCTTC. Protein product: CASSQASGPYNEQFF.

There are many counts of this clonotype. The V and J genes are TRBV7-2 and TRBJ2-2; D possibly corresponds to TRBD1 (6 bases). The ends were cut back, 5 bases at V and 8 bases at J, with 15 bases in the middle. Germline CDR1 SGHTA, CDR2 FQGNSA. This CDR3 is built from 14 residues. CDR3 amino acids: CASSGYYRVGELFF. CDR3 nucleotides: TGTGCCAGCAGCGGATACTACAGGGTTGGGGAGCTGTTTTTT. Filled out from reference TRBV7-2 and TRBJ2-2, the complete variable domain reads GAGVSQSPSNKVTEKGKDVELRCDPISGHTALYWYRQSLGQGLEFLIYFQGNSAPDKSGLPSDRFSAERTGGSVSTLTIQRTQQEDSAVYLCASSGYYRVGELFFGEGSRLTVL.

The chain uses TRBV4-1 and TRBJ2-6; a possible D gene is TRBD1 (6 bases). V gave up 8 bases and J gave up 0 bases, with 17 bases separating them. CDR1 MGHRA and CDR2 YSYEKL come from the germline V gene. The CDR3 covers 17 residues. The CDR3 DNA is TGCGCCAGCGAAGGAGAGAGGGGGTTCTCTGGGGCCAACGTCCTGACTTTC. It is translated as CASEGERGFSGANVLTF.

This clonotype was counted many times. This sequence joins TRBV12-3 or TRBV12-4 and TRBJ2-5; D remains unclear. The CDR3 sequence is 13 residues long. V lost 5 bases, J lost 5 bases, and 12 bases lay in between. The DNA for the CDR3 is TGTGCCAGCAGTCTTGTGAAGGAGGAGACCCAGTACTTC. This encodes CASSLVKEETQYF.

This clonotype has a handful of counts. J is TRBJ2-5 and V is TRBV5-4; 8 bases map to TRBD2. The CDR3 is made up of 15 amino acids. The V gene end was trimmed by 4 bases and the J gene end by 5 bases; junction bases not matched to a gene: 10. Looked up from germline, CDR1 is SGHNT and CDR2 is YYREEE (reference sequence). The CDR3: CASSLGLAGRETQYF. The CDR3 nucleotides read TGTGCCAGCAGCCTTGGACTAGCTGGTAGGGAGACCCAGTACTTC. Complete variable domain (other parts from reference TRBV5-4 and TRBJ2-5): ETGVTQSPTHLIKTRGQQVTLRCSSQSGHNTVSWYQQALGQGPQFIFQYYREEENGRGNFPPRFSGLQFPNYSSELNVNALELDDSALYLCASSLGLAGRETQYFGPGTRLLVL.

In this sample, this clonotype turned up a few times. The chain links TRBV5-1 to TRBJ2-7; TRBD2 might be the D (5 bases). The CDR3 totals 16 residues. Germline V lookup: CDR1 SGHRS, CDR2 YFSETQ. V shed 4 bases and J shed 5 bases, with 22 bases lying between them. The CDR3 DNA reads as TGCGCCAGCAGCCTCCCCCTAGACGGGGTCGCGGACGAGCAGTACTTC. Encoded protein: CASSLPLDGVADEQYF.

This clonotype was detected ten times or more. V is TRBV7-2 and J is TRBJ2-5, with D uncertain. Germline values: CDR1 SGHTA, CDR2 FQGNSA. V dropped 5 bases and J dropped 0 bases, with 4 bases sitting between them. This CDR3 contains 12 residues. The CDR3 protein is CASSPYQETQYF. The CDR3 nucleotides read TGTGCCAGCAGCCCGTACCAAGAGACCCAGTACTTC.

This clonotype was seen at least ten times. The rearrangement links TRBV4-3 to TRBJ1-1; tentatively, D is TRBD1 (5 bases). This CDR3 has 15 residues. Trimming took 1 base from V and 1 from J, leaving 10 bases between them. Germline CDR1 is LGHNA and CDR2 is YSLEER. CDR3 coding DNA: TGCGCCAGCAGCCAAGCGCCGCAGGGGAACACTGAAGCTTTCTTT. Its protein product is CASSQAPQGNTEAFF.

The V and J genes are TRBV23-1 and TRBJ2-7; tentative D call: TRBD1 (5 bases). TRBV23-1 is an open reading frame whose function is uncertain. Trimming stripped 7 bases from V and 0 bases from J, with 19 bases between. The CDR3 is made up of 16 amino acids. The CDR3 here is CASILTRQSSSYEQYV. CDR3 nucleotides: TGCGCCAGCATTCTGACCCGACAGTCTAGCTCCTACGAGCAGTACGTC.

This clonotype turned up a few times. The CDR3 DNA sequence: TGCAGTGCTAGAGCTGGGGGGGGTGGAGATACGCAGTATTTT. It encodes CSARAGGGGDTQYF. The chain carries TRBV20-1 and TRBJ2-3; the match to TRBD2 covers 7 bases. The CDR3 sequence is 14 residues long. After removal of 1 base from V and 5 bases from J, the junction contained 6 bases not matched to a gene. CDR1 is DFQATT and CDR2 is SNEGSKA in the germline V gene (reference sequence).

This clonotype was counted ten times or more. This chain links TRBV3-1 with TRBJ1-1; D is unclear. Germline loops: CDR1 LGHDT, CDR2 YNNKEL (reference sequence). The ends were cut back, 2 bases at V and 0 bases at J, with 4 bases in the middle. CDR3 length: 13 residues. CDR3 bases: TGTGCCAGCAGCCAAAGGGTGAACACTGAAGCTTTCTTT. Residues: CASSQRVNTEAFF.

The sample holds a few counts of this clonotype. CDR3: CASSPGTLGDTQYF. The CDR3 DNA reads as TGTGCCAGCAGCCCCGGGACTTTAGGGGATACGCAGTATTTT. The chain couples TRBV9 to TRBJ2-3, with a tentative D call TRBD2 (6 bases). The CDR3 extends over 14 amino acids. The germline V and J ends were trimmed by 4 bases and 6 bases, with 15 bases remaining between them. Per germline, CDR1 SGDLS and CDR2 YYNGEE.

A few counts support this clonotype. This chain joins TRBV20-1 and TRBJ1-6; possibly TRBD1 for D (5 bases). The germline V gene encodes CDR1 DFQATT and CDR2 SNEGSKA (reference sequence). The CDR3 runs 14 residues. Trimming left V 2 bases short and J 10 bases short, with 15 bases between. The CDR3 nucleotides are TGCAGTGCTAGATCGGAGGGGTCATCCTCACCCCTCCACTTT. Translating gives CSARSEGSSSPLHF.

This clonotype has only a few counts. The chain combines TRBV20-1 with TRBJ1-5; D might be TRBD1 (5 bases). The V gene's germline CDR1 is DFQATT and CDR2 SNEGSKA (reference sequence). Trimming pared 6 bases from V and 1 base from J, leaving 10 bases between. CDR3 length: 13 amino acids. The DNA of the CDR3 is TGCAGTGCGGGTAGGGGAAGCAATCAGCCCCAGCATTTT. Translating it yields CSAGRGSNQPQHF.

The chain joins TRBV4-3 to TRBJ2-3; weak D call: TRBD1 (5 bases). This CDR3 is 15 amino acids long. Germline V lookup: CDR1 LGHNA, CDR2 YSLEER. Trimming removed 0 bases from V and 4 bases from J, with 11 bases in between. CDR3 bases: TGCGCCAGCAGCCAAGACTGGGGCAGGGCAGATACGCAGTATTTT. This sequence encodes CASSQDWGRADTQYF.

The chain is built from TRBV4-1 and TRBJ2-4; D is uncertain. The CDR3 totals 15 residues. Germline lookup yields CDR1 MGHRA and CDR2 YSYEKL. The V end lost 3 bases, the J end lost 5 bases, and 14 bases lay between the germline ends. The CDR3 DNA sequence: TGCGCCAGCAGCCACCGACACCTTAGCCAAAACATTCAGTACTTC. Its translation: CASSHRHLSQNIQYF.

The chain is built from TRBV4-2 and TRBJ2-7, with no clear D. Trimming removed 1 base from V and 5 bases from J, with 12 bases in between. CDR1 is LGHNA, CDR2 YNFKEQ, per germline. The CDR3 loop spans 14 amino acids. The chain's CDR3 is CASSQVPRPNEQYF. DNA for the CDR3: TGTGCCAGCAGCCAAGTTCCCCGACCTAACGAGCAGTACTTC.

This clonotype was observed at least ten times. V gene TRBV28 combines with J gene TRBJ1-1; TRBD1 matches at 7 bases. Trimming at V came to 6 bases and at J to 5 bases, leaving 15 bases not matched to a gene. Germline CDR1 is MDHEN and CDR2 is SYDVKM. The CDR3 runs 16 residues. The CDR3 region is CASRIILAGGLTEAFF. The CDR3 DNA follows: TGTGCCAGCAGAATAATCCTCGCAGGGGGGTTAACTGAAGCTTTCTTT.

This clonotype appeared a few times. V and J are TRBV4-2 and TRBJ2-1, with 8 bases lining up with TRBD2. The CDR3 is made up of 15 amino acids. V gave up 3 bases and J gave up 10 bases; unmatched junction bases: 11. From germline, CDR1 is LGHNA and CDR2 YNFKEQ. DNA for the CDR3: TGTGCCAGCAGCCAGGTTACTAGCGGAGATGGCGAGCAGTTCTTC. As protein: CASSQVTSGDGEQFF.

The chain recombines TRBV6-5 with TRBJ1-6, with D tentatively TRBD1 (6 bases). Trimming took 0 bases from V and 8 from J, leaving 14 bases between them. Germline CDR1 MNHEY, CDR2 SVGAGI. The CDR3 extends over 16 amino acids. CDR3 coding DNA: TGTGCCAGCAGTTACTCGAGTTACAGGGCCTATTCACCCCTCCACTTT. It yields the protein CASSYSSYRAYSPLHF.